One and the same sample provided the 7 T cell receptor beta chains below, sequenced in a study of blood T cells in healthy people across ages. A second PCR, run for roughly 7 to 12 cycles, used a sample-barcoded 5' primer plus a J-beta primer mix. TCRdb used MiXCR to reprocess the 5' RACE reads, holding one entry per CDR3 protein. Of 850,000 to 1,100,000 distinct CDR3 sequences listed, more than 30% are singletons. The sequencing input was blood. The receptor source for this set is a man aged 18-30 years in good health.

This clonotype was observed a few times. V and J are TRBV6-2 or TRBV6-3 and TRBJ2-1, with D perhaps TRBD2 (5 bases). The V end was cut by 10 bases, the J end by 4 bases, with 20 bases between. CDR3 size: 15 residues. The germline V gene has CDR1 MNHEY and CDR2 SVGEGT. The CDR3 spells CATRLTGVRYNEQFF. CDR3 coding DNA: TGTGCCACTCGCCTTACCGGGGTAAGATACAATGAGCAGTTCTTC.

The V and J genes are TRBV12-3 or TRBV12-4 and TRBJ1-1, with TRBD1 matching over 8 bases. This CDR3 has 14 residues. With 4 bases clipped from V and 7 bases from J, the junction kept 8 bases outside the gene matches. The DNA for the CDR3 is TGTGCCAGCAGTTGGACAGGCAGGGGGCTTGAAGCTTTCTTT. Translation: CASSWTGRGLEAFF.

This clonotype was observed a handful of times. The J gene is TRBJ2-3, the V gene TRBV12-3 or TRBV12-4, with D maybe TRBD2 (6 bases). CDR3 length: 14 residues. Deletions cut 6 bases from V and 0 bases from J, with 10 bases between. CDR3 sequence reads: CASREGFSTDTQYF. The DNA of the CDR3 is TGTGCCAGCAGGGAGGGCTTCAGCACAGATACGCAGTATTTT.

In DNA, the CDR3 is TGTGCCAGCAGCTTAGGCCGGGACCATGAGCAGTTCTTC. Translated, it gives CASSLGRDHEQFF. This sequence joins TRBV11-3 and TRBJ2-1; D assignment may be TRBD1 or TRBD2 (5 bases each). Germline V gene data show CDR1 as SGHNT and CDR2 as YENEEA. The V and J ends lost 1 base and 8 bases respectively, with 9 bases between them. The CDR3 covers 13 residues.

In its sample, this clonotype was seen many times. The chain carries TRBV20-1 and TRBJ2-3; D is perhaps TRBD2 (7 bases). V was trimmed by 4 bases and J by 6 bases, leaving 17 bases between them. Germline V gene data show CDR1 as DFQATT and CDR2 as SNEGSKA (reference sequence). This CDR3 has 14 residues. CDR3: CSAKSPGGGDTQYF. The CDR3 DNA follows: TGCAGTGCTAAGAGTCCGGGGGGCGGCGATACGCAGTATTTT.

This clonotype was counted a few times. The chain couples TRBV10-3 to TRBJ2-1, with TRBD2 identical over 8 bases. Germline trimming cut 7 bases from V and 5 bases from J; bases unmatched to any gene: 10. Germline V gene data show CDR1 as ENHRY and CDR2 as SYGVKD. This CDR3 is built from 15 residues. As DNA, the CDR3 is TGTGCCATCAACCCGTCGCGGGAGGACCACAATGAGCAGTTCTTC. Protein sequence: CAINPSREDHNEQFF.

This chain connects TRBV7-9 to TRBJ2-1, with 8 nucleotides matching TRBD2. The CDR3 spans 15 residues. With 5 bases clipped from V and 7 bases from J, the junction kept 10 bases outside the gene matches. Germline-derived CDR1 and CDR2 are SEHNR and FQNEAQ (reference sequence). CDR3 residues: CASSDTGLGTNEQFF. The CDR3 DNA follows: TGTGCCAGCAGCGATACGGGACTAGGGACAAATGAGCAGTTCTTC.